The 7 T cell receptor beta chains below come from one sample, sequenced in a study of T cell changes during pregnancy in multiple sclerosis. Data came from immunoSEQ multiplex PCR; TCRdb stores just in-frame clones and leaves some out. The sample lists roughly 73,000 clones; around 90% were seen once. Sequenced material: peripheral blood, taken in the second trimester of pregnancy. These receptors all stem from a female donor in good health, enrolled as a control in a pregnancy study.

V gene TRBV6-5 combines with J gene TRBJ2-7, with a weak D call TRBD1 (6 bases). The CDR3 is made up of 14 amino acids. V shed 5 bases and J shed 3 bases, with 14 bases lying between them. Germline V gene lookup returns CDR1 MNHEY and CDR2 SVGAGI. The CDR3: CASSLYRANYEQYF. The CDR3 bases are TGTGCCAGCAGTCTATACAGGGCAAACTACGAGCAGTACTTC.

The V gene is TRBV19, the J gene TRBJ2-1; perhaps TRBD2 as D (7 bases). V lost 0 bases and J lost 2, with 8 bases in between. CDR1 and CDR2 (germline): LNHDA, SQIVND (reference sequence). The CDR3 is 15 amino acids. Here the CDR3 reads CASSIEGGPYNEQFF. The CDR3 DNA reads as TGTGCCAGTAGTATAGAGGGGGGGCCCTACAATGAGCAGTTCTTC.

The rearrangement links TRBV29-1 to TRBJ1-2; 8 bases line up with TRBD1. This CDR3 is 14 amino acids long. The J segment lost 1 base and the V segment lost 1 base, leaving 2 bases of the junction unmatched. From germline, CDR1 is SQVTM and CDR2 ANQGSEA. The CDR3 DNA reads as TGCAGCGTTGAAGGACAGGGGTTTAACTATGGCTACACCTTC. It codes for CSVEGQGFNYGYTF.

The chain recombines TRBV27 with TRBJ1-5; D is perhaps TRBD1 (6 bases). The V gene lost 3 bases and the J gene lost 6 bases, with 12 bases spanning the gap. Germline V gene lookup returns CDR1 MNHEY and CDR2 SMNVEV (reference sequence). The CDR3 runs to 14 residues. As DNA, the CDR3 is TGTGCCAGCAGTTTGGGGGCCGAAGGTCAGCCCCAGCATTTT. It codes for CASSLGAEGQPQHF.

The chain uses TRBV9 and TRBJ2-3, with TRBD2 matching over 8 bases. This CDR3 has 16 amino acids. The V and J ends lost 4 bases and 4 bases, in that order; junction bases with no gene match: 11. Germline V CDR1 and CDR2: SGDLS, YYNGEE. Here the CDR3 reads CASSPRTGTSADTQYF. For the CDR3, the DNA is TGTGCCAGCAGCCCCCGGACCGGGACTAGTGCAGATACGCAGTATTTT.

This chain uses TRBV29-1 with TRBJ1-4; 9 positions match TRBD1. V lost 4 bases, J lost 7 bases, and 4 bases stayed unmatched. CDR3 length: 13 residues. Per germline, CDR1 SQVTM and CDR2 ANQGSEA. The CDR3 DNA is TGCAGCGTTGGGGGACAGGGTGGTGAAAAACTGTTTTTT. Amino acid sequence: CSVGGQGGEKLFF.

The chain couples TRBV6-6 to TRBJ2-4; 7 bases align to TRBD1. Germline CDR1 and CDR2: MNHNY and SVGAGI (reference sequence). The V gene end was trimmed by 2 bases and the J gene end by 8 bases; junction bases not matched to a gene: 6. The CDR3 is 14 residues long. CDR3 nucleotide sequence: TGTGCCAGCAGTTACCAGGGACAGAAACACATTCAGTACTTC. Translation: CASSYQGQKHIQYF.